This TCR beta chain was profiled in a study of T cell responses to AZD1222 COVID-19 vaccine. Method: immunoSEQ multiplex PCR; TCRdb's copy keeps in-frame clones and lacks some. The sample holds 130,000 to 150,000 clones, about 93% seen once. The V gene's germline CDR1 is SGHVS and CDR2 FNYEAQ. This CDR3 is built from 21 residues. The V gene lost 2 bases and the J gene lost 0 bases, with 25 bases spanning the gap. This clone was recorded at least ten times. The antigen remains undetermined. The study, taken as a whole, reports: Repertoires were collected only later (after the peak T cell response had occurred). Spike-specific TCR breadth and depth went up after people got two AZD1222 doses. Donor demographics were predominantly white British with a female majority; clonal diversity may be underestimated.

The receptor was isolated from an adult in good health. Here the sequenced sample was peripheral blood, taken on day 0 of MenACWY control vaccination. J is TRBJ1-4 and V is TRBV7-6; possible D gene TRBD1, 6 bases. The CDR3 protein is CASSLQGRPVRVLATNEKLFF. Here the CDR3 DNA reads TGTGCCAGCAGCTTACAGGGGAGGCCTGTTCGGGTGTTGGCAACTAATGAAAAACTGTTTTTT.